This is a list of T cell receptor beta chains from one sample in a study of T cells in Graves' hyperthyroidism and ophthalmopathy. Via MiXCR, TCRdb re-called the multiplex PCR reads, giving one row per CDR3 protein. The sample lists 410,000 or so distinct CDR3 sequences; roughly 15% were seen once. The sequencing sample was made of blood. The receptor source for this set is a man between 18 and 35 years old with Graves' ophthalmopathy. Both conserved end residues are part of each CDR3. Size is stated for part of the rows, as once, few or many counts, or as a class when the clone is expanded.

j_call: TRBJ1-2
v_call: TRBV5-1
clone_size: .
cdr3_aa: CASSLGRGADGYTF

j_call: TRBJ2-5
v_call: TRBV11-2
clone_size: many
cdr3_aa: CASSLMQETQYF

j_call: TRBJ2-7
v_call: TRBV3-1
clone_size: few
cdr3_aa: CASSQEFQREQYF

j_call: TRBJ1-4
v_call: TRBV3-1
clone_size: many
cdr3_aa: CASSQDRAQGSGKLFF

j_call: TRBJ2-2
v_call: TRBV7-3
clone_size: .
cdr3_aa: CASSRDRANTGELFF

j_call: TRBJ1-5
v_call: TRBV6-1
clone_size: few
cdr3_aa: CASSEWVYRQPQHF

j_call: TRBJ2-7
v_call: TRBV5-4
clone_size: few
cdr3_aa: CASSSDTWGEQYF

j_call: TRBJ1-5
v_call: TRBV3-1
clone_size: many
cdr3_aa: CASSQDPQGGQPQHF

j_call: TRBJ1-2
v_call: TRBV7-8
clone_size: many
cdr3_aa: CASSEQGFGYTF

j_call: TRBJ1-2
v_call: TRBV11-2
clone_size: many
cdr3_aa: CASSTSAGLANYGYTF

j_call: TRBJ2-1
v_call: TRBV6-1
clone_size: many
cdr3_aa: CASSTQGAEQFF

j_call: TRBJ1-5
v_call: TRBV19
clone_size: few
cdr3_aa: CASSTLQGPVNQPQHF

j_call: TRBJ2-2
v_call: TRBV18
clone_size: many
cdr3_aa: CASSPTTSVNTGELFF

j_call: TRBJ2-7
v_call: TRBV12-3/TRBV12-4
clone_size: few
cdr3_aa: CASSLRRGSYEQYF

j_call: TRBJ2-3
v_call: TRBV12-3/TRBV12-4
clone_size: many
cdr3_aa: CASSHSPGNTDTQYF

j_call: TRBJ1-1
v_call: TRBV5-1
clone_size: many
cdr3_aa: CASSLGDRATEAFF

j_call: TRBJ1-1
v_call: TRBV10-3
clone_size: .
cdr3_aa: CAISGQTNTEAFF

j_call: TRBJ1-6
v_call: TRBV6-2/TRBV6-3
clone_size: few
cdr3_aa: CASSYDSYNSPLHF

j_call: TRBJ2-7
v_call: TRBV5-1
clone_size: many
cdr3_aa: CASNVGDTDEQYF

j_call: TRBJ1-5
v_call: TRBV7-8
clone_size: .
cdr3_aa: CASSLDRGYSNQPQHF

j_call: TRBJ2-2
v_call: TRBV7-2
clone_size: .
cdr3_aa: CASSLGRGLSGELFF

j_call: TRBJ1-2
v_call: TRBV7-9
clone_size: many
cdr3_aa: CASSLAEGNYGYTF

j_call: TRBJ1-1
v_call: TRBV12-3/TRBV12-4
clone_size: many
cdr3_aa: CASSLRAQGTTEAFF

j_call: TRBJ1-1
v_call: TRBV29-1
clone_size: few
cdr3_aa: CSVAGTGYTEAFF

j_call: TRBJ1-2
v_call: TRBV30
clone_size: few
cdr3_aa: CAFYFTGVSNGYTF

j_call: TRBJ1-2
v_call: TRBV5-1
clone_size: many
cdr3_aa: CASSLEVQGSGYTF

j_call: TRBJ2-2
v_call: TRBV4-2
clone_size: few
cdr3_aa: CASSNRDRGSFWDTGELFF

j_call: TRBJ1-5
v_call: TRBV5-1
clone_size: .
cdr3_aa: CASSPGLGVDQPQHF

j_call: TRBJ1-3
v_call: TRBV29-1
clone_size: many
cdr3_aa: CSARHGQDLGDTIYF

j_call: TRBJ2-6
v_call: TRBV12-3/TRBV12-4
clone_size: .
cdr3_aa: CASSQQGLAGANVLTF

j_call: TRBJ2-1
v_call: TRBV2
clone_size: .
cdr3_aa: CASTQMDEQFF

j_call: TRBJ1-1
v_call: TRBV2
clone_size: many
cdr3_aa: CASRGDSGTEAFF